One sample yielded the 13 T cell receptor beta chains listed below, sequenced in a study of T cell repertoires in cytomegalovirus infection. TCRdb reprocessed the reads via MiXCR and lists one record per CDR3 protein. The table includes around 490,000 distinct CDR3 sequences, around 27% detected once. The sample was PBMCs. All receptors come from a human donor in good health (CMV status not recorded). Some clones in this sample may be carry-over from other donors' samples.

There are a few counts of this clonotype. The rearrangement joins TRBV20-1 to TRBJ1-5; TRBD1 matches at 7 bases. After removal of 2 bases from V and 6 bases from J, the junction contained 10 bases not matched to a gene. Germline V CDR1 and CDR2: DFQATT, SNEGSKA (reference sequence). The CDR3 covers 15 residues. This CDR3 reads CSARQSGDSVQPQHF. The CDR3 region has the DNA TGCAGTGCTAGACAATCGGGGGACAGTGTTCAGCCCCAGCATTTT.

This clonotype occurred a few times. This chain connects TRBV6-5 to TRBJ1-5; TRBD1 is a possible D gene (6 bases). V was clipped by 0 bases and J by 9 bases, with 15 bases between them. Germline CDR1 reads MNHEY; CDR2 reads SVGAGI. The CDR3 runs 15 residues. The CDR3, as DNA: TGTGCCAGCAGTTACTCGTCGACAGGCTTACCGCCCCAGCATTTT. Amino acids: CASSYSSTGLPPQHF.

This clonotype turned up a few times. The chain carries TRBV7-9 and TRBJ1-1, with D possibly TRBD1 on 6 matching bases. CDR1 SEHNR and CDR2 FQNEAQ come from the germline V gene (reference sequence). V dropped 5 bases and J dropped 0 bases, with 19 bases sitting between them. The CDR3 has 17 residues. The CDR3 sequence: CASSQRGGLRVNTEAFF. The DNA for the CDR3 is TGTGCCAGCAGCCAGAGGGGGGGCCTGAGGGTGAACACTGAAGCTTTCTTT.

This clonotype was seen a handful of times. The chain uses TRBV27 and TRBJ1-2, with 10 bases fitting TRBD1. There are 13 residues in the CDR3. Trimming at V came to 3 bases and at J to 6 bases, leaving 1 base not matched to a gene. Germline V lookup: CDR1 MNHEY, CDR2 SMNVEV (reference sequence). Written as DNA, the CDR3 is TGTGCCAGCAGTTTGACAGGGGGCGATGGCTACACCTTC. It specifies CASSLTGGDGYTF.

CDR3 coding DNA: TGTGCCAACCTCGGAGGGGCGAACTCTGGGGCCAACGTCCTGACTTTC. Translation: CANLGGANSGANVLTF. V usage is TRBV7-8 and J usage is TRBJ2-6, with D possibly being TRBD2 (6 bases). The CDR3 is 16 residues long. Germline CDR1 reads SGHVS; CDR2 reads FQNEAQ. V was shortened by 10 bases and J by 0 bases, with 16 bases between the two germline ends.

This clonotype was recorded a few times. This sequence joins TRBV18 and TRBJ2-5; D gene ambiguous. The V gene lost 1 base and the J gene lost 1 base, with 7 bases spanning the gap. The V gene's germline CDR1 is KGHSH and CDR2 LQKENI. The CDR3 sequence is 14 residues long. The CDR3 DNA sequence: TGTGCCAGCTCACCACAAAGTTCCCAAGAGACCCAGTACTTC. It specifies CASSPQSSQETQYF.

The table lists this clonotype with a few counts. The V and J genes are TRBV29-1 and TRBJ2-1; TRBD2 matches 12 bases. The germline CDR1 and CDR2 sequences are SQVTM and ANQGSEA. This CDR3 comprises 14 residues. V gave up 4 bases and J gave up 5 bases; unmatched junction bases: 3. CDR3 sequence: CSVARLAGDNEQFF. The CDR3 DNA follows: TGCAGCGTTGCCCGACTAGCGGGGGACAATGAGCAGTTCTTC.

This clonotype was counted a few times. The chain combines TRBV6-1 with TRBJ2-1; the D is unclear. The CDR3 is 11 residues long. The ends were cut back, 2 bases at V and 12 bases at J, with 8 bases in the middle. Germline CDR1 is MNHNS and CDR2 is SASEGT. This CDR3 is CASSERKGQFF. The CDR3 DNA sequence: TGTGCCAGCAGTGAACGTAAGGGGCAGTTCTTC.

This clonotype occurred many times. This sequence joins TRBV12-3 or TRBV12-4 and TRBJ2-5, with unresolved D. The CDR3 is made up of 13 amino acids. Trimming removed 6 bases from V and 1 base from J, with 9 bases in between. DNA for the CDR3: TGTGCCAGCAGCGGACCCACCCAAGAGACCCAGTACTTC. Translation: CASSGPTQETQYF.

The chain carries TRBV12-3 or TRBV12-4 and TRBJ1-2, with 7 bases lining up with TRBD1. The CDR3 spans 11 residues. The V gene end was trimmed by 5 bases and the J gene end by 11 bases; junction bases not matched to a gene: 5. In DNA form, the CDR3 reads TGTGCCAGCAGTACGACAGGGATTTACACCTTC. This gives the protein CASSTTGIYTF.

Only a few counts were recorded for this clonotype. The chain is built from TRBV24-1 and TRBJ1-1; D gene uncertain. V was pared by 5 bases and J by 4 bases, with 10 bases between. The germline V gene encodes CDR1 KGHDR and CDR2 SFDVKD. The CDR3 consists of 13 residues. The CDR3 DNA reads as TGTGCCACCAGTGCGGGGTGGGGCACTGAAGCTTTCTTT. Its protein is CATSAGWGTEAFF.

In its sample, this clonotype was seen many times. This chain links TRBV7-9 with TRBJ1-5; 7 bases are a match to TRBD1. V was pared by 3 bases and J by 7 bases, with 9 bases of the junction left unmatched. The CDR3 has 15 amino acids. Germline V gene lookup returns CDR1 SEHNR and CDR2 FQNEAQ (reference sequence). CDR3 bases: TGTGCCAGCAGCTTCTTCGGAGGGGGCGAGCAGCCCCAGCATTTT. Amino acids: CASSFFGGGEQPQHF. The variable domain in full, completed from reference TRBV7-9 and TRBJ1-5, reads DTGVSQNPRHKITKRGQNVTFRCDPISEHNRLYWYRQTLGQGPEFLTYFQNEAQLEKSRLLSDRFSAERPKGSFSTLEIQRTEQGDSAMYLCASSFFGGGEQPQHFGDGTRLSIL.

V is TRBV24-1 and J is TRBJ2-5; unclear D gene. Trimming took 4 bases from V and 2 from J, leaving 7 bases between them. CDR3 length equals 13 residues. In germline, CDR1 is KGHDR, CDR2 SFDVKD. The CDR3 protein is CATSDLKQETQYF. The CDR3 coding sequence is TGTGCCACCAGTGACCTGAAACAAGAGACCCAGTACTTC.